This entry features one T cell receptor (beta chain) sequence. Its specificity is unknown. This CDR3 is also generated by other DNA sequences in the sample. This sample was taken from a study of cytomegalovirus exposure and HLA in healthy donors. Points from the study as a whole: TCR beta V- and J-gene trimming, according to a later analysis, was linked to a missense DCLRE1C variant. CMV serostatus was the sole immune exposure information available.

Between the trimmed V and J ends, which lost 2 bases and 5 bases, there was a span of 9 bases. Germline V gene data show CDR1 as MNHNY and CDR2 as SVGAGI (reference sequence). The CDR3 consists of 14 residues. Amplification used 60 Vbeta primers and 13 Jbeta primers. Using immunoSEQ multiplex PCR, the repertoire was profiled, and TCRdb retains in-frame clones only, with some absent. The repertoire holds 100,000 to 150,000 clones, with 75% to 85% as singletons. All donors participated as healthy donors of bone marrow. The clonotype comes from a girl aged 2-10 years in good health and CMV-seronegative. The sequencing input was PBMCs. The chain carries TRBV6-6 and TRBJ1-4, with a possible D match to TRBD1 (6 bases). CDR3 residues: CASSYGQSNEKLFF. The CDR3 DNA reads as TGTGCCAGCAGTTACGGACAGTCCAATGAAAAACTGTTTTTT.